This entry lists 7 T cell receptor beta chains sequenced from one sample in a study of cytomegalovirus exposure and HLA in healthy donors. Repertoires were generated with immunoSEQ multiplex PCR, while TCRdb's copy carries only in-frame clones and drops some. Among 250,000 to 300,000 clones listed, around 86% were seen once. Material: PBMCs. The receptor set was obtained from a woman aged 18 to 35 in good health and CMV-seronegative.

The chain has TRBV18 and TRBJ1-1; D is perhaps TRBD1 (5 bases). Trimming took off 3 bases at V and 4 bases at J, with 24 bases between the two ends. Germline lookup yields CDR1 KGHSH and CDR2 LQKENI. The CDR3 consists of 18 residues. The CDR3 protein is CASSPRRDGVIGGTEAFF. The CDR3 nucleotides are TGTGCCAGCTCACCTAGACGGGACGGGGTTATCGGGGGCACTGAAGCTTTCTTT.

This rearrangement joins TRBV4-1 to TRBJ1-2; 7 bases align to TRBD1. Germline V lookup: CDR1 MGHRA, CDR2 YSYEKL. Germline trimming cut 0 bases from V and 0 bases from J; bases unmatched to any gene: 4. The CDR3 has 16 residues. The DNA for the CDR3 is TGCGCCAGCAGCCAAGATCCGGGACAGACTAACTATGGCTACACCTTC. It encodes CASSQDPGQTNYGYTF.

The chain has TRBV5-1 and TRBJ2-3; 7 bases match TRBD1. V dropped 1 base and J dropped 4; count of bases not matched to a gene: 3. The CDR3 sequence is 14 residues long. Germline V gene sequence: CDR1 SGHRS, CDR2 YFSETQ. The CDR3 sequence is CASSLTGDSDTQYF. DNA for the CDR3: TGCGCCAGCAGCTTGACAGGGGATTCAGATACGCAGTATTTT. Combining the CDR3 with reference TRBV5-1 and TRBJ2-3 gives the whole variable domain KAGVTQTPRYLIKTRGQQVTLSCSPISGHRSVSWYQQTPGQGLQFLFEYFSETQRNKGNFPGRFSGRQFSNSRSEMNVSTLELGDSALYLCASSLTGDSDTQYFGPGTRLTVL.

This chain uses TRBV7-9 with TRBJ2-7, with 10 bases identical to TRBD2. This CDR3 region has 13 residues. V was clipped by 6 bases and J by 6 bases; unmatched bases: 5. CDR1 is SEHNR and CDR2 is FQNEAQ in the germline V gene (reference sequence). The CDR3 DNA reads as TGTGCCAGCAGTCGAGCGGGAGGGGCCGAGCAGTACTTC. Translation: CASSRAGGAEQYF.

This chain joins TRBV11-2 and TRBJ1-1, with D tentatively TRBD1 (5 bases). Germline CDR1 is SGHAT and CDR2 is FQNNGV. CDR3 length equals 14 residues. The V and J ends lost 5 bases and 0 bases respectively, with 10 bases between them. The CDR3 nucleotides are TGTGCCAGCAGCATTGGAGGGGTGAACACTGAAGCTTTCTTT. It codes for CASSIGGVNTEAFF.

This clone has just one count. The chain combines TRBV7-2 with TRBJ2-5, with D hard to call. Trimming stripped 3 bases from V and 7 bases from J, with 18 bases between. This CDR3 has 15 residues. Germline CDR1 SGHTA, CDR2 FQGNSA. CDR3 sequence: CASSLSSKDSGTQYF. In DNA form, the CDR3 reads TGTGCCAGCAGCTTGAGCAGTAAAGATTCGGGGACCCAGTACTTC.

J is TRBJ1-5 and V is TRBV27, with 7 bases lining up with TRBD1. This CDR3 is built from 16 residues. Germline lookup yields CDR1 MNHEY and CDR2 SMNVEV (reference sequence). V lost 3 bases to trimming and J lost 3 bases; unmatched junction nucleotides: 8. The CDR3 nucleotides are TGTGCCAGCAGTTTGGGACAGCCTGCCCTCAATCAGCCCCAGCATTTT. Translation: CASSLGQPALNQPQHF.